This T cell receptor beta chain originates from a study of cytomegalovirus exposure and HLA in healthy donors. About this clone itself: The antigen is not known. Other DNA variants within this sample encode the same CDR3.

The V gene's germline CDR1 is GTSNPN and CDR2 SVGIG (reference sequence). Trimming pared 0 bases from V and 7 bases from J, leaving 6 bases between. The CDR3 covers 12 residues. Whole-study findings and limits: In vitro checks showed that a few CMV-associated chains really do target CMV antigens.

It was with 60 Vbeta and 13 Jbeta primers that the PCR ran. Original data processing: Unique TCR beta chains numbered around 80 million in a later analysis, with roughly 11 million shared. Clones were read by immunoSEQ multiplex PCR, and TCRdb kept only the in-frame ones, dropping some. V and J calls and clone size come straight from that table; D and trimming were deduced from the DNA. The table has about 69,000 clones, 70% to 80% seen once. Sequencing was done on a sample of PBMCs. The V call is TRBV30, the J call TRBJ1-4; D call uncertain. The receptor was isolated from a man between 18 and 29 years old in good health and CMV-seronegative. The CDR3 DNA is TGTGCCTGGAGTGTCCGTGTTGAAAAACTGTTTTTT. It yields the protein CAWSVRVEKLFF.